This paragraph covers one T cell receptor (beta chain) sequence. Its target is not known. No fewer than 6 million PBMCs went into each sample. These data originate in a study of blood T cells in healthy people across ages. Findings of the study overall: Diversity of TCR beta per million T cells declined in a roughly linear way with age.

The second PCR ran roughly 7 to 12 cycles with a sample-barcoded 5' primer and J-beta primers. TCRdb passed the 5' RACE reads through MiXCR, listing each CDR3 protein once. This table holds about 1.8 million distinct CDR3 sequences, 49% found once. Germline V gives CDR1 LGHNA, CDR2 YSLEER. With 1 base removed from V and 1 base from J, the gap between germline ends came to 10 bases. This CDR3 is built from 15 residues. The rearrangement joins TRBV4-3 to TRBJ1-1, with D possibly being TRBD1 (5 bases). Sequenced material: blood. The sequence was obtained from a woman between 40 and 50 years old in good health. CDR3 sequence (DNA): TGCGCCAGCAGCCAAGTGGACAATAGGAACACTGAAGCTTTCTTT. This encodes CASSQVDNRNTEAFF.